The rows below give T cell receptor beta chains drawn from one sample of a study of blood T cell repertoires in COVID-19. The protocol was immunoSEQ multiplex PCR, while the TCRdb copy is restricted to in-frame clones and leaves out a portion. Altogether 270,000 or so clones are present, about nine tenths being singletons, with the ten largest covering around 1.2%. Sequencing was carried out using PBMCs or T cells enriched from blood (not recorded which). Receptors were obtained from a woman aged 40 to 50 with acute COVID-19. Both conserved end residues are part of each CDR3. D genes are given only for firm matches. Clone size is not always given. Where it is, it says once, few, many or a class for expanded clones.

length	J	D	size	V	DNA	CDR3
15	TRBJ2-1	TRBD2	once	TRBV30	TGTGCCTGGAGGAGGGGACTAGCAGACCTCAATGAGCAGTTCTTC	CAWRRGLADLNEQFF
15	TRBJ2-7	TRBD1	-	TRBV28	TGTGCCAGCAGCCTTCAAGCGGACAGGGGACACGAGCAGTACTTC	CASSLQADRGHEQYF
17	TRBJ2-3	TRBD1	-	TRBV15	TGTGCCACCAGCAGAGTCCCTACAGGGGGCATAGGGGATACGCAGTATTTT	CATSRVPTGGIGDTQYF
16	TRBJ2-7	TRBD2	-	TRBV3-1/TRBV3-2	TGTGCCAGCAGCCGCGGGCTAGCGGGAGATCCTTACGAGCAGTACTTC	CASSRGLAGDPYEQYF
17	TRBJ1-5	-	-	TRBV4-1	TGCGCCAGCAGCCAAGGACGGGTGCGGGGACCTGATCAGCCCCAGCATTTT	CASSQGRVRGPDQPQHF
15	TRBJ2-1	-	-	TRBV6-5	TGTGCCAGCAGTTACTCGATCGGTGGTGCGTATGAGCAGTTCTTC	CASSYSIGGAYEQFF
12	TRBJ1-6	-	few	TRBV9	TGTGCCAGCAGCGTACGGAATTCACCCCTCCACTTT	CASSVRNSPLHF
13	TRBJ2-7	-	-	TRBV4-1	TGCGCCAGCAGCCAAAACAGCGGCTACGAGCAGTACTTC	CASSQNSGYEQYF
17	TRBJ2-5	TRBD1	-	TRBV5-1	TGCGCCAGCAGCTTGGCTTCCTCGGGGACAGGGAGGGAGACCCAGTACTTC	CASSLASSGTGRETQYF
15	TRBJ1-4	TRBD1	-	TRBV7-9	TGTGCCAGCAGCCCACCGACAGGGACTAATGAAAAACTGTTTTTT	CASSPPTGTNEKLFF
15	TRBJ1-3	-	-	TRBV9	TGTGCCAGCAGCGTAGCCTCGGGCTCTGGAAACACCATATATTTT	CASSVASGSGNTIYF